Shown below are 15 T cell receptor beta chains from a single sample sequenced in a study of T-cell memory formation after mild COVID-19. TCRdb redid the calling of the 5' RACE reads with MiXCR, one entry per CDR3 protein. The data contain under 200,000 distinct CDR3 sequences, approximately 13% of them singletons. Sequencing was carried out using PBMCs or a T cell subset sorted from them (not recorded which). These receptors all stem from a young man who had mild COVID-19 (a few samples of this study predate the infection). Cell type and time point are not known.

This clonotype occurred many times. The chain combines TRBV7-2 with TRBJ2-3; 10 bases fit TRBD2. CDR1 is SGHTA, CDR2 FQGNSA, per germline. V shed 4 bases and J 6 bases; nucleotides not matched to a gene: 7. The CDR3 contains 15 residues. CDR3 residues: CASSSRAGGRDTQYF. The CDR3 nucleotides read TGTGCCAGCAGCTCGCGAGCGGGGGGGCGTGATACGCAGTATTTT. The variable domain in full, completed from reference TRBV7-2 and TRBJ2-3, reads GAGVSQSPSNKVTEKGKDVELRCDPISGHTALYWYRQSLGQGLEFLIYFQGNSAPDKSGLPSDRFSAERTGGSVSTLTIQRTQQEDSAVYLCASSSRAGGRDTQYFGPGTRLTVL.

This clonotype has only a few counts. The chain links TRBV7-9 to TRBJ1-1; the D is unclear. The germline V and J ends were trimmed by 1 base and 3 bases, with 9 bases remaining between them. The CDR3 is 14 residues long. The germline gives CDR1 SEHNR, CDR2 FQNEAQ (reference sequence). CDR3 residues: CASSLGFGDTEAFF. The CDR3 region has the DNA TGTGCCAGCAGCTTAGGTTTTGGGGACACTGAAGCTTTCTTT.

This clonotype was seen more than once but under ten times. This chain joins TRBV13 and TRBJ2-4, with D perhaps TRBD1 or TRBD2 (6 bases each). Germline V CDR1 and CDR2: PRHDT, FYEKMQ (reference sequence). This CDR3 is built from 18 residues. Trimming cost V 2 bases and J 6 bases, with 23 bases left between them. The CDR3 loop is CASSLTQGRTGRPNIQYF. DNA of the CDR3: TGTGCCAGCAGCTTAACTCAGGGGAGGACGGGGCGACCAAACATTCAGTACTTC.

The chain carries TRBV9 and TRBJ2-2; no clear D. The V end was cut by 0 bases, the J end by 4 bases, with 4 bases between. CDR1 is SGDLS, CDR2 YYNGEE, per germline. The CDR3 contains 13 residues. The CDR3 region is CASSVGVTGELFF. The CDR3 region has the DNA TGTGCCAGCAGCGTAGGGGTCACCGGGGAGCTGTTTTTT.

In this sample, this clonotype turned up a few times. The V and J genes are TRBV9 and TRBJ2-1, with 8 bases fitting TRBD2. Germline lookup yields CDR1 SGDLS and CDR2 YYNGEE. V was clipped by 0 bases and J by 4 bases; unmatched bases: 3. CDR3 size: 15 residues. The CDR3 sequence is CASSVEGGGYNEQFF. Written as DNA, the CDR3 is TGTGCCAGCAGCGTAGAAGGCGGGGGGTACAATGAGCAGTTCTTC.

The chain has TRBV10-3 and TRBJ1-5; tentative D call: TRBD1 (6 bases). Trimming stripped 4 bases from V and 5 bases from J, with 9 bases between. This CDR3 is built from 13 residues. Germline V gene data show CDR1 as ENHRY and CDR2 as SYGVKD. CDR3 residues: CAISVQGYQPQHF. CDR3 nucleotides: TGTGCCATCAGTGTACAGGGTTATCAGCCCCAGCATTTT.

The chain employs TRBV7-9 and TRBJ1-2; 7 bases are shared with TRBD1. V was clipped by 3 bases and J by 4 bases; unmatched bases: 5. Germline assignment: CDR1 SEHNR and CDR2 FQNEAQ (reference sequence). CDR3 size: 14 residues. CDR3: CASSFLDRTYGYTF. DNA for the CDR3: TGTGCCAGCAGCTTCTTGGACAGGACCTATGGCTACACCTTC.

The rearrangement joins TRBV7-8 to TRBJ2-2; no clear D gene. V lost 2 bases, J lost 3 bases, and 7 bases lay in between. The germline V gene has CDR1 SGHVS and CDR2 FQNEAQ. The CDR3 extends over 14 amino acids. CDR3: CASSLPGYTGELFF. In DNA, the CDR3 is TGTGCCAGCAGCTTACCAGGATACACCGGGGAGCTGTTTTTT.

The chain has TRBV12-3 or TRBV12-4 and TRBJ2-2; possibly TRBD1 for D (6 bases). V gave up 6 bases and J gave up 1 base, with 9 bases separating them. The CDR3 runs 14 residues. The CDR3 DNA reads TGTGCCAGCAGGCCGGGACAGAACACCGGGGAGCTGTTTTTT. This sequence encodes CASRPGQNTGELFF.

Here the CDR3 DNA reads TGTGCCAGCAGGATACACCGCAATCAGCCCCAGCATTTT. Translated, it gives CASRIHRNQPQHF. This rearrangement joins TRBV27 to TRBJ1-5; D is unresolved. Trimming stripped 6 bases from V and 2 bases from J, with 8 bases between. This CDR3 has 13 residues. Germline loops: CDR1 MNHEY, CDR2 SMNVEV (reference sequence).

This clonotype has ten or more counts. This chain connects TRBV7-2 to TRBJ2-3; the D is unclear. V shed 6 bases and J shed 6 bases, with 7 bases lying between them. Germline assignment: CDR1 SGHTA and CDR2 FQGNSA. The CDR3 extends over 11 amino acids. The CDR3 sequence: CASRIGDTQYF. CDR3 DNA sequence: TGTGCCAGCAGAATCGGGGATACGCAGTATTTT.

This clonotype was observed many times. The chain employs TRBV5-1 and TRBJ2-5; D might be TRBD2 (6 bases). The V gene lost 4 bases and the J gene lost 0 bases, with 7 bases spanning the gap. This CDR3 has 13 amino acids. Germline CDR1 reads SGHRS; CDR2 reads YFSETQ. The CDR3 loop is CASSAGYQETQYF. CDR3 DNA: TGCGCCAGCAGCGCGGGGTACCAAGAGACCCAGTACTTC.

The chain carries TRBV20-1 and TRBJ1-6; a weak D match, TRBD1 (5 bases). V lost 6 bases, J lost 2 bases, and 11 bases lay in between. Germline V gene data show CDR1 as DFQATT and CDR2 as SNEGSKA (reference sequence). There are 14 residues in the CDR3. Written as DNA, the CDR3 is TGCAGTGCCCGCAGGGAGGCCTATAATTCACCCCTCCACTTT. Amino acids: CSARREAYNSPLHF.

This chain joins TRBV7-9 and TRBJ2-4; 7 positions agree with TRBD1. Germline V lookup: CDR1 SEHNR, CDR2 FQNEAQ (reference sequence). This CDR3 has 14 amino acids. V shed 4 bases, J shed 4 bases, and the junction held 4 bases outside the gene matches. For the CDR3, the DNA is TGTGCCAGCAGCTCCGGGACAGAAAAAAACATTCAGTACTTC. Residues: CASSSGTEKNIQYF.

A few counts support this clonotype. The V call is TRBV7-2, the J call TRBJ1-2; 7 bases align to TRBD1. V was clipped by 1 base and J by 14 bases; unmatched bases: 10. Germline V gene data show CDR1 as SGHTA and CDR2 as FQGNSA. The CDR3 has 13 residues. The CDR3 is CASSLEGQRYYTF. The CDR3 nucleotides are TGTGCCAGCAGCTTAGAGGGACAGCGTTACTATACCTTC. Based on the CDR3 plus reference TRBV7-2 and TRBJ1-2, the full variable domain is GAGVSQSPSNKVTEKGKDVELRCDPISGHTALYWYRQSLGQGLEFLIYFQGNSAPDKSGLPSDRFSAERTGGSVSTLTIQRTQQEDSAVYLCASSLEGQRYYTFGSGTRLTVV.